The 9 T cell receptor beta chains given below trace back to one sample, sequenced in a study of lymphopenia after photon versus proton radiotherapy. The table came from immunoSEQ multiplex PCR; TCRdb's copy has only in-frame clones and leaves some out. The data contain 35,000 to 50,000 clones, about 85% of them singletons. The specimen was peripheral blood, collected from a patient treated with proton-based radiotherapy. The receptors derive from a woman in her 70s with pancreatic cancer.

V usage is TRBV19 and J usage is TRBJ1-1; D is undetermined. Per germline, CDR1 LNHDA and CDR2 SQIVND (reference sequence). The CDR3 is 13 residues long. V was trimmed by 6 bases and J by 1 base, leaving 9 bases between them. In DNA form, the CDR3 reads TGTGCCAGTAGGGTAGGCAGGAACACTGAAGCTTTCTTT. This sequence encodes CASRVGRNTEAFF.

The V and J genes are TRBV10-3 and TRBJ2-1; 14 bases agree with TRBD2. The CDR3 has 17 amino acids. J gave up 8 bases and V 4 bases, and 10 bases lay outside the gene matches. The germline gives CDR1 ENHRY, CDR2 SYGVKD. CDR3 bases: TGTGCCATCAGTGGCGGGACTAGCGGGAGCTCACCCCATGAGCAGTTCTTC. It yields the protein CAISGGTSGSSPHEQFF.

The chain uses TRBV5-1 and TRBJ2-3, with TRBD2 matching over 14 bases. V shed 0 bases, J shed 1 base, and the junction held 4 bases outside the gene matches. The CDR3 is 18 residues long. From germline, CDR1 is SGHRS and CDR2 YFSETQ. The CDR3: CASSLEGLAGDGTDTQYF. The CDR3 bases are TGCGCCAGCAGCTTGGAGGGACTAGCGGGAGACGGCACAGATACGCAGTATTTT.

V and J are TRBV6-5 and TRBJ1-5; possible D gene TRBD1, 6 bases. V shed 8 bases and J shed 1 base, with 12 bases lying between them. Germline V gives CDR1 MNHEY, CDR2 SVGAGI. This CDR3 comprises 14 residues. In DNA form, the CDR3 reads TGTGCCAGCTCGGGGGGGGCGAGCAATCAGCCCCAGCATTTT. Translated: CASSGGASNQPQHF.

The chain couples TRBV28 to TRBJ2-7; TRBD1 might be the D (6 bases). The CDR3 spans 13 residues. Germline values: CDR1 MDHEN, CDR2 SYDVKM. Trimming stripped 6 bases from V and 0 bases from J, with 9 bases between. The CDR3 loop is CASRGQPSYEQYF. The CDR3 nucleotides read TGTGCCAGCAGAGGACAGCCCTCCTACGAGCAGTACTTC.

The chain carries TRBV11-2 and TRBJ1-3; 7 bases align to TRBD1. The CDR3 consists of 18 residues. After removal of 1 base from V and 6 bases from J, the junction contained 15 bases not matched to a gene. The germline V gene has CDR1 SGHAT and CDR2 FQNNGV. In nucleotides, the CDR3 is TGTGCCAGCAGCTTAGGGGCCCGGATGGAGGGGGCAGAAAACACCATATATTTT. Amino acid sequence: CASSLGARMEGAENTIYF.

This chain connects TRBV11-3 to TRBJ2-1, with 10 nucleotides matching TRBD2. V was pared by 0 bases and J by 13 bases, with 9 bases of the junction left unmatched. The CDR3 is 15 amino acids. Germline CDR1 reads SGHNT; CDR2 reads YENEEA. CDR3 loop: CASSLDEREGAVQFF. CDR3 DNA sequence: TGTGCCAGCAGCTTAGATGAGCGGGAGGGGGCGGTACAGTTCTTC.

The gene calls are TRBV10-3 and TRBJ2-7; 8 nucleotides agree with TRBD1. The CDR3 has 16 amino acids. The V and J ends lost 4 bases and 0 bases, in that order; junction bases with no gene match: 8. CDR1 and CDR2 from the germline V gene are ENHRY and SYGVKD. The CDR3 sequence is CAISALDREISYEQYF. The CDR3 DNA reads TGTGCCATCAGTGCATTGGACAGGGAAATCTCCTACGAGCAGTACTTC.

The chain links TRBV19 to TRBJ1-5; D call uncertain. This CDR3 spans 12 amino acids. Trimming took off 3 bases at V and 7 bases at J, with 7 bases between the two ends. Germline V gene sequence: CDR1 LNHDA, CDR2 SQIVND (reference sequence). The CDR3 DNA follows: TGTGCCAGTAGTATGTTAGGACAGCCCCAGCATTTT. Translation: CASSMLGQPQHF.